This T cell receptor (beta chain) came from a study of shared clonotypes between healthy human individuals. About the research overall: Donors had three CD4 naive, three CD4 memory, two CD8 naive and one CD8 memory plate apiece.

Study-level results: Of the naive CD4 clonotypes, around 4.7% were shared across a handful of donors. Clonotypes not shared had lower generation probabilities than those common to all four donors.

Clones were read by immunoSEQ multiplex PCR, and TCRdb kept only the in-frame ones, dropping some. This table holds about 680,000 clones, 92% found once. Trimming removed 3 bases at V and 2 bases at J, with 14 bases between. The CDR3 is made up of 16 amino acids. Germline V gene data show CDR1 as MNHEY and CDR2 as SMNVEV (reference sequence). Concerning this clone itself: Its matching antigen is unknown.

Naive CD8 populations comprised CD45RO-negative cells positively selected for CCR7, excluding terminally differentiated effector memory CD45RA+ cells. Each of the donors was a healthy adult who was HIV-negative and had not had a recent acute infection or vaccination. Sequenced: naive CD8+ T cells sorted from blood. The clonotype comes from a man younger than 45 in good health. The chain employs TRBV27 and TRBJ2-1; D remains unclear. CDR3 protein: CASSFLRVRTYNEQFF. The CDR3 DNA is TGTGCCAGCAGTTTTCTAAGGGTTCGAACCTACAATGAGCAGTTCTTC.